This TCR beta chain came from a study of T cells after yellow fever vaccination. Study at large: Some fractions had low cell numbers, and these were prepared with SMART-Seq v4 Ultra Low Input.

The CDR3 loop spans 15 amino acids. Trimming stripped 3 bases from V and 7 bases from J, with 18 bases between. TCR cDNA was made by 5'RACE template switching, adding a universal primer site and UMIs. From the 5' RACE reads, TCRdb called clonotypes with MiXCR, one entry per CDR3 protein. The sample has about 300,000 distinct CDR3 sequences, around 8.6% seen once. Study-level findings and limits: Reappearance after the booster was observed for most primary-vaccination clones (about 95% CD4, about 85% CD8).

On this clonotype itself: The target antigen is unknown.

The sequence was collected from a man younger than 30 who received the YFV17D yellow fever vaccine. The material was CD4+ T cells sorted from PBMCs, obtained 5 days after the yellow fever booster vaccination. The chain combines TRBV12-3 or TRBV12-4 with TRBJ2-5, with D possibly matching TRBD2 (5 bases). The CDR3 DNA reads as TGTGCCAGCAGTTTGGCCGGAGTGGATCGGGGGACCCAGTACTTC. Translation gives CASSLAGVDRGTQYF.